One and the same sample provided the 12 T cell receptor beta chains below, sequenced in a study of blood T cells in healthy people across ages. A second PCR of about 7 to 11 cycles used a sample-barcoded 5' primer and a J-beta primer mix. MiXCR, applied by TCRdb to the 5' RACE reads, yields one record per CDR3 protein. The sample holds about 810,000 distinct CDR3 sequences, roughly 40% seen once. Sequencing input: blood. All receptors derive from a man aged 18 to 29 in good health.

The V and J genes are TRBV7-9 and TRBJ1-2, with a possible D match to TRBD1 (6 bases). Germline CDR1 SEHNR, CDR2 FQNEAQ (reference sequence). The CDR3 runs 13 residues. The germline V and J ends were trimmed by 5 bases and 6 bases, with 13 bases remaining between them. The CDR3 sequence: CASSTSGVHGYTF. In DNA, the CDR3 is TGTGCCAGCAGCACCTCAGGGGTCCATGGCTACACCTTC.

V gene TRBV10-3 combines with J gene TRBJ1-4, with a possible D match to TRBD1 (5 bases). The CDR3 has 15 residues. The V and J ends lost 4 bases and 0 bases respectively, with 9 bases between them. The germline V gene encodes CDR1 ENHRY and CDR2 SYGVKD. CDR3 coding DNA: TGTGCCATCAGTGCGACAGACGCAACTAATGAAAAACTGTTTTTT. Translated: CAISATDATNEKLFF.

The rearrangement joins TRBV12-3 or TRBV12-4 to TRBJ2-2; tentatively, D is TRBD2 (5 bases). CDR3 size: 18 residues. Trimming stripped 2 bases from V and 0 bases from J, with 16 bases between. The DNA for the CDR3 is TGTGCCAGCAGTTTAAGGCCCCTACGGGGTGCGAACACCGGGGAGCTGTTTTTT. Amino acid sequence: CASSLRPLRGANTGELFF.

This chain links TRBV14 with TRBJ1-1; possible D gene TRBD1, 5 bases. The CDR3 is 15 amino acids. Germline V gene sequence: CDR1 SGHDN, CDR2 FVKESK. V lost 4 bases and J 5 bases, leaving 17 bases between the germline ends. CDR3 loop: CASSPGQGFGTEAFF. In DNA, the CDR3 is TGTGCCAGCAGCCCTGGCCAGGGTTTCGGGACTGAAGCTTTCTTT.

As to this clonotype: One end of the junction varies from germline; a read error may be responsible. The chain uses TRBV20-1 and TRBJ2-1; 12 bases map to TRBD2. The length of the CDR3 is 14 residues. Germline V gene lookup returns CDR1 DFQATT and CDR2 SNEGSKA (reference sequence). The CDR3 DNA reads as TGCAGTGCTAGCGAGGCTAGCGGGGGGGATGAGCCGTTCTTC. Translating it yields CSASEASGGDEPFF.

In this sample, this clonotype turned up once. The junction departs from the called germline gene at one end, perhaps through a read error. The J gene is TRBJ2-1, the V gene TRBV5-6, with TRBD2 matching over 13 bases. CDR3 size: 17 residues. Looked up from germline, CDR1 is SGHDT and CDR2 is YYEEEE. The CDR3 protein is CAGSRRTSGGPYNEQFF. DNA of the CDR3: TGTGCCGGCAGCCGCCGGACTAGCGGGGGTCCCTACAATGAGCAGTTCTTC.

The chain links TRBV5-1 to TRBJ2-2; 7 positions match TRBD1. V shed 3 bases and J 1 base; nucleotides not matched to a gene: 6. The CDR3 is 16 amino acids. Germline CDR1 reads SGHRS; CDR2 reads YFSETQ. CDR3 sequence: CASSSGQQVNTGELFF. In DNA, the CDR3 is TGCGCCAGCAGCTCGGGACAGCAAGTGAACACCGGGGAGCTGTTTTTT.

The sample holds a few counts of this clonotype. The chain couples TRBV12-3 or TRBV12-4 to TRBJ1-1; weak D call: TRBD1 (6 bases). The CDR3 spans 13 residues. The germline V and J ends were trimmed by 3 bases and 6 bases, with 11 bases remaining between them. CDR3 in DNA: TGTGCCAGCAGTTTGGATGGGGGCTCTGAAGCTTTCTTT. It is translated as CASSLDGGSEAFF.

This rearrangement joins TRBV19 to TRBJ1-1; possibly TRBD1 for D (6 bases). CDR3 length: 15 amino acids. CDR1 is LNHDA and CDR2 is SQIVND in the germline V gene (reference sequence). Deletions cut 4 bases from V and 4 bases from J, with 16 bases between. This CDR3 is CASSTTLTGRTEAFF. The CDR3 DNA follows: TGTGCCAGTAGTACCACTCTGACAGGCCGCACTGAAGCTTTCTTT. Complete variable domain (other parts from reference TRBV19 and TRBJ1-1): DGGITQSPKYLFRKEGQNVTLSCEQNLNHDAMYWYRQDPGQGLRLIYYSQIVNDFQKGDIAEGYSVSREKKESFPLTVTSAQKNPTAFYLCASSTTLTGRTEAFFGQGTRLTVV.

V is TRBV12-3 or TRBV12-4 and J is TRBJ2-3; TRBD2 matches 11 bases. The length of the CDR3 is 14 residues. The trim removed 6 bases at V and 5 bases at J, leaving 4 bases unmatched. As DNA, the CDR3 is TGTGCCAGCAGGGTAGCGGGGGGGGAAGATACGCAGTATTTT. Protein: CASRVAGGEDTQYF.

This clonotype was counted only a few times. The rearrangement joins TRBV7-6 to TRBJ1-4; D gene uncertain. In germline, CDR1 is SGHVS, CDR2 FNYEAQ. With 5 bases removed from V and 0 bases from J, the gap between germline ends came to 19 bases. The CDR3 spans 18 residues. As DNA, the CDR3 is TGTGCCAGCAGCCACCCTCCGGGAACTGCGGCAACTAATGAAAAACTGTTTTTT. Amino acids: CASSHPPGTAATNEKLFF. Drawing the rest from reference TRBV7-6 and TRBJ1-4, the complete variable domain is GAGVSQSPRYKVTKRGQDVALRCDPISGHVSLYWYRQALGQGPEFLTYFNYEAQQDKSGLPNDRFSAERPEGSISTLTIQRTEQRDSAMYRCASSHPPGTAATNEKLFFGSGTQLSVL.

The rearrangement uses TRBV9 and TRBJ2-7, with D possibly being TRBD1 (5 bases). V shed 4 bases and J shed 5 bases, with 22 bases lying between them. The CDR3 is made up of 16 amino acids. In germline, CDR1 is SGDLS, CDR2 YYNGEE. The CDR3 coding sequence is TGTGCCAGCAGCAGAGTAGACAGACCACCTTTCGACGAGCAGTACTTC. This sequence encodes CASSRVDRPPFDEQYF.